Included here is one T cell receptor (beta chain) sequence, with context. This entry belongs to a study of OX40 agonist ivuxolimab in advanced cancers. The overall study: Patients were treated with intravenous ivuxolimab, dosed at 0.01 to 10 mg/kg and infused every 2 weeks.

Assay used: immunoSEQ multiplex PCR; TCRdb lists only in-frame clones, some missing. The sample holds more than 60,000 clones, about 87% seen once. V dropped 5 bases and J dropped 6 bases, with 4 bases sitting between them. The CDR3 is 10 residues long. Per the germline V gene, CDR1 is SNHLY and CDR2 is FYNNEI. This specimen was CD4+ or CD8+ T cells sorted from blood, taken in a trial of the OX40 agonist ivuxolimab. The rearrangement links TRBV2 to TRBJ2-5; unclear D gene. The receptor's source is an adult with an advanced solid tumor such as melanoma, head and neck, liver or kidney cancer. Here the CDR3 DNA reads TGTGCCAGCAGTTCAAAGACCCAGTACTTC. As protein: CASSSKTQYF.